This T cell receptor beta chain was sequenced in a study of cytomegalovirus exposure and HLA in healthy donors. The V and J ends lost 4 bases and 0 bases respectively, with 13 bases between them. The CDR3 spans 16 residues. Germline CDR1 is ENHRY and CDR2 is SYGVKD. TCRdb's copy holds only in-frame clones and misses some; the assay was immunoSEQ multiplex PCR. This table has over 200,000 clones, around 86% appearing once. The table lists this clone with a count of one. Material for sequencing was PBMCs. The source of this sequence is a woman between 18 and 29 years old in good health and CMV-seropositive. The gene calls are TRBV10-3 and TRBJ2-1; no clear D. CDR3 protein: CAISVSTQSSYNEQFF. The CDR3 DNA is TGTGCCATCAGTGTCTCCACACAGAGCTCCTACAATGAGCAGTTCTTC.